This entry features one T cell receptor (beta chain) sequence. Reverse transcription of about 0.5 to 1 ug RNA was carried out with random hexamers. TCRdb ran MiXCR on the immunoSEQ multiplex PCR reads and lists one entry per CDR3 protein. In the table there are 250,000 or so distinct CDR3 sequences, around 93% of which are singletons. This CDR3 is built from 14 residues. The V end lost 4 bases, the J end lost 3 bases, and 10 bases lay between the germline ends. Germline V gene data show CDR1 as SNHLY and CDR2 as FYNNEI. The data are from a study of CD8 T cells in Susac syndrome. Sequencing was carried out using CD4+ T cells from PBMCs. The chain combines TRBV2 with TRBJ1-5; D gene unclear. The receptor was isolated from a human donor with multiple sclerosis. The CDR3, as DNA: TGTGCCAGCAGTGCTGGTCGAAACAATCAGCCCCAGCATTTT. This encodes CASSAGRNNQPQHF.